This T cell receptor beta chain is from a study of cytomegalovirus exposure and HLA in healthy donors. Study outcomes and limitations: Available immune exposure information covered CMV serostatus only. Among the most significant clusters, several appeared linked to common viral pathogens in a later analysis. An ancestry cluster, one associated with Asian ancestry, reportedly showed fewer N-insertions than the approximately 720-donor mean in a later analysis. Confirmation was obtained in vitro that a few CMV-associated chains are specific for CMV antigens.

Amplification used 60 Vbeta primers and 13 Jbeta primers. Sequenced by immunoSEQ multiplex PCR; TCRdb stores in-frame clones only, minus some. The sample holds around 130,000 clones, approximately 80% seen once. Turning to this clone: The antigen remains unidentified. Germline and junction disagree at one end, which may indicate a read error. The same CDR3 can be traced to other DNA sequences in this sample.

This CDR3 contains 16 residues. Looked up from germline, CDR1 is LNHDA and CDR2 is SQIVND (reference sequence). This sequence was found in a man aged 18-30 years in good health and CMV-seropositive. The source material was PBMCs. This chain links TRBV19 with TRBJ1-1, with TRBD1 identical over 8 bases. The DNA of the CDR3 is TGTGCCAGTAGTATAAAGAGGACAGGGTTAGCCACTGAAGCCTTCTTT. Amino acids: CASSIKRTGLATEAFF.